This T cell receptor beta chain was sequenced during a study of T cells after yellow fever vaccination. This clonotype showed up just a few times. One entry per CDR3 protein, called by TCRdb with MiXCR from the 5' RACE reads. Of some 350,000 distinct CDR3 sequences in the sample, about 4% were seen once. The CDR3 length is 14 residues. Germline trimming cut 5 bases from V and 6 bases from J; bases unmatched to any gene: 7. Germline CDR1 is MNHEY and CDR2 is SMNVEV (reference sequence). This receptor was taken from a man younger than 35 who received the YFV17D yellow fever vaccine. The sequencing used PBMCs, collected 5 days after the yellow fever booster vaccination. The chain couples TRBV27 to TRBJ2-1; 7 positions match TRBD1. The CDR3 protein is CASSPQGVGNEQFF. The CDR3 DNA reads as TGTGCCAGCAGTCCCCAGGGGGTGGGCAATGAGCAGTTCTTC.